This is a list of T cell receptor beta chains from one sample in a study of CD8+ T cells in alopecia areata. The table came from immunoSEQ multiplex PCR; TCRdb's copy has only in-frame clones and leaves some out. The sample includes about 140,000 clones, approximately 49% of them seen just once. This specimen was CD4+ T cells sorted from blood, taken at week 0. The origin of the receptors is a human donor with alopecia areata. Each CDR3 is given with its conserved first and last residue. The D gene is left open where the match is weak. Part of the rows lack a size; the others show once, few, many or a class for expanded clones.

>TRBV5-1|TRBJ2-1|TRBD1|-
TGCGCCAGCAGCTTAGGGGACAGGGATAACAATGAGCAGTTCTTC
CASSLGDRDNNEQFF
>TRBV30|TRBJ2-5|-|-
TGTGCCTGGAGTTCAACGGAGACCCAGTACTTC
CAWSSTETQYF
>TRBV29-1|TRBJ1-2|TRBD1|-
TGCAGCGGTGGACAGGGGGAAGGCTACACCTTC
CSGGQGEGYTF
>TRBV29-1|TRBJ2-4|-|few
TGCAGCGCTGAAACCCTAGCCAGGGACATTCAGTACTTC
CSAETLARDIQYF
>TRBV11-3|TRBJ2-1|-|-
TGTGCCAGCAGCTTAGGCGGTACCCCGTTCTTC
CASSLGGTPFF
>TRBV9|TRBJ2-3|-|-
TGTGCCAGCAGCGTATCTGCGGGGCAAGATACGCAGTATTTT
CASSVSAGQDTQYF
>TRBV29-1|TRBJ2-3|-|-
TGCAGCGTTGTGTTAGGAGGCCTATCCACAGATACGCAGTATTTT
CSVVLGGLSTDTQYF
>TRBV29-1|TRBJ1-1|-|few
TGCAGCGTTAAGCCGGGGGACACTGAAGCTTTCTTT
CSVKPGDTEAFF
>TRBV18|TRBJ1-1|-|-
TGTGCCAGCTCACCCCAGGCCGGGAACACTGAAGCTTTCTTT
CASSPQAGNTEAFF
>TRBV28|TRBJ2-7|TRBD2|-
TGTGCCAGCAGTGGCGGGAGACTTTTCGAGCAGTACTTC
CASSGGRLFEQYF
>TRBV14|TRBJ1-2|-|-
TGTGCCAGCAGACCCTCGGGCTCCTATGGCTACACCTTC
CASRPSGSYGYTF
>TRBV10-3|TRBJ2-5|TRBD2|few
TGTGCCACCCTTTCTAGCGGGAGGGAAGAGACCCAGTACTTC
CATLSSGREETQYF
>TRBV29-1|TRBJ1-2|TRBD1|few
TGCAGCGTAGCACCGACCGGGACAGTTAACTATGGCTACACCTTC
CSVAPTGTVNYGYTF
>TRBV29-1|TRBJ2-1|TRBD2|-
TGCAGCGTCCCCGGGACTAGCGGGTCCAGCAATGAGCAGTTCTTC
CSVPGTSGSSNEQFF
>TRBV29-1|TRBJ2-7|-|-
TGCAGCGCCAGCTTGCCGGGAACCCCTAGGGACGAGCAGTACTTC
CSASLPGTPRDEQYF
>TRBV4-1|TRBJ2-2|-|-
TGCGCCAGCAGCCAAGATCGTACCGGGGAGCTGTTTTTT
CASSQDRTGELFF
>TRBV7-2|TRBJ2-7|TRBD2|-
TGTGCCAGCAGCGGACAGCGGGAGTCCTACGAGCAGTACTTC
CASSGQRESYEQYF
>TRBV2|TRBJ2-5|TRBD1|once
TGTGCCAGCAGTCAAGGGACAGCCGGACTGGTAGGAGAGACCCAGTACTTC
CASSQGTAGLVGETQYF
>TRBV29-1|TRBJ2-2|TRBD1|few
TGCAGCGTGAGCGGACAGGGGGGGCACACCGGGGAGCTGTTTTTT
CSVSGQGGHTGELFF
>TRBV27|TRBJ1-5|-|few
TGTGCCAGCAGTTTAGGTTATGGGGGGCAGCCCCAGCATTTT
CASSLGYGGQPQHF
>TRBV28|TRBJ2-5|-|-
TGTGCCAGCACCCCGGGACAAGAGACCCAGTACTTC
CASTPGQETQYF
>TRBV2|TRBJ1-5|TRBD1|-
TGTGCCAGCAGTGGGACAGGGTATAGCAATCAGCCCCAGCATTTT
CASSGTGYSNQPQHF
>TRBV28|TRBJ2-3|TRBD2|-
TGTGCCAGCAGTCAGGGAGGGGCTAGCACAGATACGCAGTATTTT
CASSQGGASTDTQYF
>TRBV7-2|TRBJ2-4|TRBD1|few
TGTGCCAGCAGCCCGCGACAGGGGGCGGGAAACATTCAGTACTTC
CASSPRQGAGNIQYF
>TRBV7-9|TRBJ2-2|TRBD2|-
TGTGCCAGCAGCAGCCGACTAGCGGGAGTTGAGGAGCTGTTTTTT
CASSSRLAGVEELFF
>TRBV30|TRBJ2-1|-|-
TGTGCCTGGGGACAGTACAATGAGCAGTTCTTC
CAWGQYNEQFF
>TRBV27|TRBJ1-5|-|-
TGTGCCAGCAACAGAGAGTATAGCAATCAGCCCCAGCATTTT
CASNREYSNQPQHF
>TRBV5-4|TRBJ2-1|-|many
TGTGCCAGCAGCTTAACGGCGGGGGCGGATGAGCAGTTCTTC
CASSLTAGADEQFF
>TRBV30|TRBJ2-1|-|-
TGTGCCTGGAACACGATAGCGGTCAGAAAGGAGCAGTTCTTC
CAWNTIAVRKEQFF
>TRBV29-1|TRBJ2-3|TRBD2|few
TGCAGCGTTGAACTCGGGACTAGCGGGAGCACAGATACGCAGTATTTT
CSVELGTSGSTDTQYF
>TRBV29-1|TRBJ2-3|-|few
TGCAGCGTTAGGGATCGCGGAAAAATTAGCACAGATACGCAGTATTTT
CSVRDRGKISTDTQYF
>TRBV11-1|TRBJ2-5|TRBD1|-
TGTGCCAGCAGCTTTTCCAGGACAGGGGGCACAGAGACCCAGTACTTC
CASSFSRTGGTETQYF
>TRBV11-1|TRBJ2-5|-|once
TGTGCCAGCAGCTCTCGAGAGACCCAGTACTTC
CASSSRETQYF
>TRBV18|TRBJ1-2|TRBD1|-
TGTGCCAGCTCACGACAGGGTGACTATGGCTACACCTTC
CASSRQGDYGYTF
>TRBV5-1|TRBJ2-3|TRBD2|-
TGCGCCAGCAGCTTTCTAGCGGGAGGATACACAGATACGCAGTATTTT
CASSFLAGGYTDTQYF
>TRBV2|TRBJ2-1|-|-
TGTGCCAGCAGTGAGCGCGACAGGTTGGGACAGTTCTTC
CASSERDRLGQFF
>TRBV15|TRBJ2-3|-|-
TGTGCCACCAGCAGGATCGAGAATACGCAGTATTTT
CATSRIENTQYF
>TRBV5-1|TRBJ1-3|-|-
TGCGCCAGCAGCTTGGGCGCAGGGGCTGGAAACACCATATATTTT
CASSLGAGAGNTIYF
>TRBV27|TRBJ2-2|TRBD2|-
TGTGCCAGCAGTTCCCTGGCGGGAGGCGACACCGGGGAGCTGTTTTTT
CASSSLAGGDTGELFF
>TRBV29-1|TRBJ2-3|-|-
TGCAGCGTTGAAAACCCAGGGGAAATCAGAGATACGCAGTATTTT
CSVENPGEIRDTQYF